This entry describes one T cell receptor (beta chain). Its antigen is as yet unknown. TCRdb keeps only in-frame clones here, not all; method: immunoSEQ multiplex PCR. There are some 120,000 clones in the sample; roughly 90% occur only once, and roughly 4.5% lies in the top ten. This sample stems from a study of T cell responses to AZD1222 COVID-19 vaccine. The study, taken as a whole, reports: The repertoires were collected only after the peak T cell response. Donor demographics were predominantly white British with a female majority; clonal diversity may be underestimated.

Germline V gives CDR1 SEHNR, CDR2 FQNEAQ (reference sequence). This CDR3 has 15 amino acids. Trimming left V 5 bases short and J 2 bases short, with 14 bases between. The sample was peripheral blood, taken on day 0 of AZD1222 vaccination. This chain links TRBV7-9 with TRBJ2-3; no clear D gene. This TCR came from an adult in good health. CDR3 amino acids: CASSPAGGSTDTQYF. CDR3 DNA: TGTGCCAGCAGCCCAGCCGGCGGTTCCACAGATACGCAGTATTTT.